The clone carrying this T cell receptor beta chain was counted only a few times. The CDR3 sequence is 11 residues long. Germline CDR1 reads WSHSY; CDR2 reads SAAADI. V lost 4 bases, J lost 7 bases, and 7 bases lay in between. TCRdb reprocessed the RT-PCR reads via MiXCR and lists one record per CDR3 protein. The sample records around 700,000 distinct CDR3 sequences, 11% to 15% being singletons. The gene calls are TRBV10-2 and TRBJ1-1; D is ambiguous. The receptor comes from a female donor in good health, serving as a healthy control. The sequenced sample consisted of memory CD4+ T cells from blood. CDR3 region: CASSVFSEAFF. CDR3 nucleotides: TGCGCCAGCAGTGTCTTCAGTGAAGCTTTCTTT.